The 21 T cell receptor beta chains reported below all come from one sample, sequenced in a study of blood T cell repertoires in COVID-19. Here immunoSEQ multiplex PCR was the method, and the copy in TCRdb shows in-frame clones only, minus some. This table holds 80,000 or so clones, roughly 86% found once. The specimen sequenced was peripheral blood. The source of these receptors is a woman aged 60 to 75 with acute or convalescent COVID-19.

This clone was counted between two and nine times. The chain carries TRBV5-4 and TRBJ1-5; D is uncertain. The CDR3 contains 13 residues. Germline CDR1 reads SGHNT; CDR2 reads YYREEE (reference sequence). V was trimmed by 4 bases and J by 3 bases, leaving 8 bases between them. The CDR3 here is CASSPGFNQPQHF. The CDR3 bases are TGTGCCAGCAGCCCGGGATTCAATCAGCCCCAGCATTTT.

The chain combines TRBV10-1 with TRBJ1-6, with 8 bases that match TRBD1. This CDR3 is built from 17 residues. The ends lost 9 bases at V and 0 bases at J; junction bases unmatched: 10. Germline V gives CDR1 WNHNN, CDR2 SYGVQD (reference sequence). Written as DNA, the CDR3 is TGCGCCAGATCAGGGGGCAAGTTAAGCTCCTATAATTCACCCCTCCACTTT. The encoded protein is CARSGGKLSSYNSPLHF.

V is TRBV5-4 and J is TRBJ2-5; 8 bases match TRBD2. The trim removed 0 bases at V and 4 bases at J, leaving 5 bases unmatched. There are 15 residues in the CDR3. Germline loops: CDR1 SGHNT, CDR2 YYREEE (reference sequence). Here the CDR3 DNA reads TGTGCCAGCAGCTTGGGAAGCCGGGGGGGAGAGACCCAGTACTTC. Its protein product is CASSLGSRGGETQYF.

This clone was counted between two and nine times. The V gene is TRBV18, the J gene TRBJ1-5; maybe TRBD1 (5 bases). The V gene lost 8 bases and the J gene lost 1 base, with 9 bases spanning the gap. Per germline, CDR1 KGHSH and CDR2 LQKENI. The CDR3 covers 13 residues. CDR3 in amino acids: CASAEGSNQPQHF. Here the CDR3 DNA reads TGTGCCAGCGCGGAGGGGAGCAATCAGCCCCAGCATTTT.

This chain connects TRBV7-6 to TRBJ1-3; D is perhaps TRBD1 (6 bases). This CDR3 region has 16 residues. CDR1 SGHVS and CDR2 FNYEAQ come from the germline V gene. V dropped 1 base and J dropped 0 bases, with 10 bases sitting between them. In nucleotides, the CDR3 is TGTGCCAGCAGCTTAGGACCAGGGGACTCTGGAAACACCATATATTTT. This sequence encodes CASSLGPGDSGNTIYF.

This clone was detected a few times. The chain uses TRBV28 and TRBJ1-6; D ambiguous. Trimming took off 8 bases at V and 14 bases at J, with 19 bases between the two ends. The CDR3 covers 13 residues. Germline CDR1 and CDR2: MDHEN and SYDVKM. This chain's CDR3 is CASRRGHELTLHF. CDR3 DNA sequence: TGTGCCAGCCGTCGAGGCCACGAGCTTACCCTCCACTTT.

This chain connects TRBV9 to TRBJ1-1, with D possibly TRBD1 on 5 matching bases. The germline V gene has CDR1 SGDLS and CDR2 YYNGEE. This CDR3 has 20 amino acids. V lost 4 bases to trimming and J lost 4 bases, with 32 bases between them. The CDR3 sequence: CASSFRPWDSRERRSTEAFF. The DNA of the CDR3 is TGTGCCAGCAGCTTCCGGCCATGGGACTCAAGGGAAAGGAGAAGCACTGAAGCTTTCTTT.

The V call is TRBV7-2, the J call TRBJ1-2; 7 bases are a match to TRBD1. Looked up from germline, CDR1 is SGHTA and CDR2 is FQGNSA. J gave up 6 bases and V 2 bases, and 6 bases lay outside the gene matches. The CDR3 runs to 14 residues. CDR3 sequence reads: CASSLQGDVDGYTF. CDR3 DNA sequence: TGTGCCAGCAGCTTACAGGGGGATGTAGATGGCTACACCTTC. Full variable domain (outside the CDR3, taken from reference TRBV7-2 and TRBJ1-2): GAGVSQSPSNKVTEKGKDVELRCDPISGHTALYWYRQSLGQGLEFLIYFQGNSAPDKSGLPSDRFSAERTGGSVSTLTIQRTQQEDSAVYLCASSLQGDVDGYTFGSGTRLTVV.

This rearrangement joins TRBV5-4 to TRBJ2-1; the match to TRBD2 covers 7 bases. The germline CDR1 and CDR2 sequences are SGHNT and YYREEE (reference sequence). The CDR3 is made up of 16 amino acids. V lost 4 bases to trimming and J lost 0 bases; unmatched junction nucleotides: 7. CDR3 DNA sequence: TGTGCCAGCAGCCTACCGGGGGGTGGCTCCTACAATGAGCAGTTCTTC. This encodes CASSLPGGGSYNEQFF.

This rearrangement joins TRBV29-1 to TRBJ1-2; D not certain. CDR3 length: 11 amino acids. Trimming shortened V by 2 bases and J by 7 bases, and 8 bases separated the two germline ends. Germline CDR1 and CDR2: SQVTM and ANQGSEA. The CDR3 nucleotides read TGCAGCGTTGAAAGGAGGGTTGGCTACACCTTC. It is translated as CSVERRVGYTF.

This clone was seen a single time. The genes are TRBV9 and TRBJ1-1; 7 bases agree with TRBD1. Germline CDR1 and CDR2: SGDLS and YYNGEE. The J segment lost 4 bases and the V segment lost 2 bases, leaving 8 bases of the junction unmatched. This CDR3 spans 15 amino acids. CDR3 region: CASSVLGGAGTEAFF. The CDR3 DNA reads TGTGCCAGCAGCGTTTTAGGGGGCGCTGGCACTGAAGCTTTCTTT.

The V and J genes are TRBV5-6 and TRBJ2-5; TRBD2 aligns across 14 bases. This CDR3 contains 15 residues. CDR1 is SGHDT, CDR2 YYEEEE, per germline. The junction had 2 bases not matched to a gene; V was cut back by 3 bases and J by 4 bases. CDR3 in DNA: TGTGCCAGCAGCTCTGGACTAGCGGGAGGAGAGACCCAGTACTTC. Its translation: CASSSGLAGGETQYF.

The CDR3 sequence: CASGGHNTEAFF. DNA for the CDR3: TGTGCCAGTGGGGGACACAACACTGAAGCTTTCTTT. J is TRBJ1-1 and V is TRBV10-3, with D possibly being TRBD1 (6 bases). Germline CDR1 and CDR2: ENHRY and SYGVKD. Trimming cost V 10 bases and J 2 bases, with 11 bases left between them. The CDR3 contains 12 residues.

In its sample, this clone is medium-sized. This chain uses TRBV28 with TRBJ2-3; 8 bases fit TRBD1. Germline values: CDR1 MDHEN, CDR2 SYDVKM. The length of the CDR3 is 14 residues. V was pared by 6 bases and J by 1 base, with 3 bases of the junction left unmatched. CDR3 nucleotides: TGTGCCAGCAGAGGACAGGGCCGCACAGATACGCAGTATTTT. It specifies CASRGQGRTDTQYF.

CDR3 in DNA: TGTGCCAGCAGCTTGGGGCCAAGGTACAATGAGCAGTTCTTC. As protein: CASSLGPRYNEQFF. The chain uses TRBV7-2 and TRBJ2-1, with TRBD1 as a possible D gene (5 bases). The CDR3 runs to 14 residues. Germline CDR1 and CDR2: SGHTA and FQGNSA. V shed 3 bases and J shed 4 bases, with 10 bases lying between them.

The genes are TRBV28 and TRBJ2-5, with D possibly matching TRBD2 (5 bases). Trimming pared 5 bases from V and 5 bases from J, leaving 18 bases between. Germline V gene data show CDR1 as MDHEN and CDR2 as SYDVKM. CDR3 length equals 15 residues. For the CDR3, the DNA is TGTGCCAGCAGTCCCATCCCGGGAAAAGGGGAGACCCAGTACTTC. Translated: CASSPIPGKGETQYF.

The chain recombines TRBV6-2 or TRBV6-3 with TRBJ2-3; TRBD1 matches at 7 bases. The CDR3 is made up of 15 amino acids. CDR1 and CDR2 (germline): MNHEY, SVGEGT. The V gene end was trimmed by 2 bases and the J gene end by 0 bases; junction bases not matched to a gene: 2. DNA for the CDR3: TGTGCCAGCAGTTACATGGACAGGAGCACAGATACGCAGTATTTT. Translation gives CASSYMDRSTDTQYF.

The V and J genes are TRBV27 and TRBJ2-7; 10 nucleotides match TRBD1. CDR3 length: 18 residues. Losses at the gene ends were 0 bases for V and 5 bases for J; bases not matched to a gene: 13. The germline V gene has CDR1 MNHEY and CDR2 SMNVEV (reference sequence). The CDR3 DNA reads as TGTGCCAGCAGTTTATCGGTGTACGGGACAGGGGATAGCCACGAGCAGTACTTC. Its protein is CASSLSVYGTGDSHEQYF.

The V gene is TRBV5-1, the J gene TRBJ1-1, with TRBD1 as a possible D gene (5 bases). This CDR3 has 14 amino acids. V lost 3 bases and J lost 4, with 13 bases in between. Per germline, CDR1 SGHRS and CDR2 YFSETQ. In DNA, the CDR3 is TGCGCCAGCAGCTCCATCGACAGCCTCACTGAAGCTTTCTTT. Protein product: CASSSIDSLTEAFF.

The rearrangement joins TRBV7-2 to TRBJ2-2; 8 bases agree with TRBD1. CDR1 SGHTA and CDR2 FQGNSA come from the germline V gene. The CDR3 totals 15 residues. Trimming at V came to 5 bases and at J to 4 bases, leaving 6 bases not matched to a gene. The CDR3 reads CASSRTGGITGELFF. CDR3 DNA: TGTGCCAGCAGCCGTACAGGGGGAATCACCGGGGAGCTGTTTTTT. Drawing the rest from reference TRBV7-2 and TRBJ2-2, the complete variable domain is GAGVSQSPSNKVTEKGKDVELRCDPISGHTALYWYRQSLGQGLEFLIYFQGNSAPDKSGLPSDRFSAERTGGSVSTLTIQRTQQEDSAVYLCASSRTGGITGELFFGEGSRLTVL.

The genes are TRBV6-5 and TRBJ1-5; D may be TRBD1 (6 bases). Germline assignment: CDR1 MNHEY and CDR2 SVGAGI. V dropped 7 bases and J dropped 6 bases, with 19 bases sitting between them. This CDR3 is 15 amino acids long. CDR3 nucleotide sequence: TGTGCCAGCAATCACGGGCCGATCAGGGGTCAGCCCCAGCATTTT. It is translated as CASNHGPIRGQPQHF.